The text below deals with one T cell receptor (beta chain). This clonotype was observed at least ten times. The antigen it recognizes is unknown. Base qualities are not at hand, and no much larger clone is one base apart. This sample is part of a study of T-cell reconstitution after alpha-beta-depleted transplantation in children (TCRdb year 2016). Describing the broader study: Using TCR repertoire profiling, the study quantitatively followed how T-cell immune reconstitution unfolded in children after TCRalphabeta/CD19-depleted allogeneic hematopoietic cell transplantation.

Here is what the overall study found, with its caveats: Over the following months the frequencies of hyperexpanded clones went down, and after one year T-cell counts and TCRbeta diversity were mostly credited to newly produced T cells. The high TCRbeta diversity at day 60 in some patients was ascribed to recipient T cells and intrathymic progenitors that had survived conditioning. The apparently early recovery of alphabetaT-cell counts about two months after transplant reportedly depended on only several hundred rapidly expanded clones that came from non-depleted graft cells.

From the germline V gene, CDR1 is SQVTM and CDR2 is ANQGSEA. V is shortened by 0 bases, J by 11 bases, and the region joining them spans 13 bases. The CDR3 contains 12 residues, cysteine and phenylalanine counted. Of all the DNA, just the CDR3 is kept, 36 bases in frame from base 1. Libraries were constructed by PCR. Sequencing instrument: Illumina HiSeq 2500. TCR library preparation used molecular barcoding, with unique molecular identifiers applied to normalize quantification of the TCRbeta repertoire. Starting from the raw public reads, TCRdb applied fastp trimming at Q25, assembled clones with MiXCR and retained in-frame beta chains. Rows with a matching CDR3 protein are joined into one entry that keeps the most common DNA and genes. This sample gives approximately 630,000 distinct CDR3 sequences in total; around 14% of them show up just once. The top ten clonotypes cover around 0.8% of the sample.

The treatment or condition tag for this specimen amounts to: allogeneic hematopoietic cell transplantation with graft depleted of TCRalphabeta T cells and CD19 B cells. Transplant recipients were children who received TCRalphabeta/CD19-depleted allogeneic hematopoietic cell grafts. This receptor chain uses TRBV29-1 and TRBJ1-1, and possibly TRBD1, on 6 matching bases. The clonotype comes from a girl aged 2 to 10 with congenital amegakaryocytic thrombocytopenia, due to receive a stem cell transplant. Sequenced here: PBMCs, sampled before TCRalphabeta/CD19-depleted stem cell transplant. At the DNA level, the sequence is TGCAGCGTTGAAGATCCTTGGCAGGGGGCTTTCTTT. Its coded protein is CSVEDPWQGAFF.